A selection of T cell receptor beta chains follows, all from one sample in a study of shared clonotypes between healthy human individuals. Clones were read by immunoSEQ multiplex PCR, and TCRdb kept only the in-frame ones, dropping some. Of about 450,000 clones in the sample, approximately 79% were seen once. The specimen sequenced was PBMCs. The receptors here all came from a woman in her thirties or forties in good health. Some clones in this sample may be carry-over from other donors' samples. CDR3s include the opening cysteine and the closing phenylalanine or tryptophan. Each record gives: CDR3 protein, clone size, V gene. The size of a clone is reported for some rows only, either as once, few or many, or as a class for expanded clones.

CDR3aa: CASSRRQGGSYEQYF; abundance: once; v_gene: TRBV19
CDR3aa: CASSLTTVLNTEAFF; abundance: few; v_gene: TRBV7-2
CDR3aa: CASSLDHSRSFPYEQYF; abundance: -; v_gene: TRBV11-2
CDR3aa: CASSQDFDGEAFF; abundance: -; v_gene: TRBV4-2
CDR3aa: CASSLLTTRETQYF; abundance: -; v_gene: TRBV7-2
CDR3aa: CSVGPRVGELFF; abundance: few; v_gene: TRBV29-1
CDR3aa: CASSTPAGGSYEQYF; abundance: -; v_gene: TRBV6-5
CDR3aa: CAVSYLEELFF; abundance: -; v_gene: TRBV11-2
CDR3aa: CASSQEGRGYLGTDTQYF; abundance: -; v_gene: TRBV4-1
CDR3aa: CASSLSGTRNEKLFF; abundance: -; v_gene: TRBV5-1
CDR3aa: CASSLEGHGELFF; abundance: once; v_gene: TRBV5-1
CDR3aa: CASSSNSIYEQYF; abundance: -; v_gene: TRBV11-2
CDR3aa: CASSSYGNYGYTF; abundance: -; v_gene: TRBV13
CDR3aa: CASSLEGTSASNEQFF; abundance: -; v_gene: TRBV7-2
CDR3aa: CARGAWDTEAFF; abundance: -; v_gene: TRBV7-2
CDR3aa: CASRETGTSYNEQFF; abundance: -; v_gene: TRBV7-2
CDR3aa: CASSYTSVSTDTQYF; abundance: -; v_gene: TRBV7-2
CDR3aa: CASSYGGTESYTF; abundance: -; v_gene: TRBV6-6
CDR3aa: CASSGTALGTEAFF; abundance: -; v_gene: TRBV10-1
CDR3aa: CASSGAKGQGAWNEQFF; abundance: once; v_gene: TRBV7-2
CDR3aa: CASSLWGVGQGQETQYF; abundance: -; v_gene: TRBV5-4
CDR3aa: CASSPIMDTEAFF; abundance: -; v_gene: TRBV18
CDR3aa: CASSLGQGYNEQFF; abundance: -; v_gene: TRBV5-1
CDR3aa: CASSEYPKVDESNQPQHF; abundance: -; v_gene: TRBV25-1
CDR3aa: CASSLGQGSNEQYF; abundance: -; v_gene: TRBV5-1
CDR3aa: CASAIGGEQFF; abundance: few; v_gene: TRBV27
CDR3aa: CASSVGPSYEQYF; abundance: once; v_gene: TRBV9
CDR3aa: CSVVAAYEQYF; abundance: -; v_gene: TRBV29-1
CDR3aa: CASSEEGAGGSQPQHF; abundance: -; v_gene: TRBV2
CDR3aa: CASSAQGNTEAFF; abundance: -; v_gene: TRBV5-1
CDR3aa: CAYLLAPEETQYF; abundance: few; v_gene: TRBV30
CDR3aa: CASSFQDFTDTQYF; abundance: -; v_gene: TRBV5-1
CDR3aa: CASSPSTSGGNTGELFF; abundance: -; v_gene: TRBV18
CDR3aa: CASSRLAGGSSYEQYF; abundance: few; v_gene: TRBV2
CDR3aa: CASSFRGAEETQYF; abundance: once; v_gene: TRBV5-6
CDR3aa: CASSPTSGSWAGELFF; abundance: -; v_gene: TRBV5-4
CDR3aa: CASRRTGTDTDTQYF; abundance: -; v_gene: TRBV6-1
CDR3aa: CASSLEVNTEAFF; abundance: -; v_gene: TRBV5-1
CDR3aa: CASRSGGQGASNTGELFF; abundance: -; v_gene: TRBV11-3
CDR3aa: CASSAPSSINEQFF; abundance: -; v_gene: TRBV9
CDR3aa: CASSLSGGSGRPKNIQYF; abundance: -; v_gene: TRBV28
CDR3aa: CASSMTGSNGYTF; abundance: -; v_gene: TRBV6-1
CDR3aa: CASSQELAGGTDTQYF; abundance: -; v_gene: TRBV4-2
CDR3aa: CASSSQGGTYNEQFF; abundance: -; v_gene: TRBV5-4
CDR3aa: CASSPDGGNQPQHF; abundance: few; v_gene: TRBV18
CDR3aa: CASSQEQGREQFF; abundance: -; v_gene: TRBV7-6
CDR3aa: CASRLNSGDHYGYTF; abundance: -; v_gene: TRBV7-2
CDR3aa: CASRGTPTGELFF; abundance: -; v_gene: TRBV5-1
CDR3aa: CASTPRGDRENTEAFF; abundance: -; v_gene: TRBV5-1
CDR3aa: CASRANAGSVYEQYF; abundance: -; v_gene: TRBV28
CDR3aa: CASSPGTDTGELFF; abundance: -; v_gene: TRBV5-1